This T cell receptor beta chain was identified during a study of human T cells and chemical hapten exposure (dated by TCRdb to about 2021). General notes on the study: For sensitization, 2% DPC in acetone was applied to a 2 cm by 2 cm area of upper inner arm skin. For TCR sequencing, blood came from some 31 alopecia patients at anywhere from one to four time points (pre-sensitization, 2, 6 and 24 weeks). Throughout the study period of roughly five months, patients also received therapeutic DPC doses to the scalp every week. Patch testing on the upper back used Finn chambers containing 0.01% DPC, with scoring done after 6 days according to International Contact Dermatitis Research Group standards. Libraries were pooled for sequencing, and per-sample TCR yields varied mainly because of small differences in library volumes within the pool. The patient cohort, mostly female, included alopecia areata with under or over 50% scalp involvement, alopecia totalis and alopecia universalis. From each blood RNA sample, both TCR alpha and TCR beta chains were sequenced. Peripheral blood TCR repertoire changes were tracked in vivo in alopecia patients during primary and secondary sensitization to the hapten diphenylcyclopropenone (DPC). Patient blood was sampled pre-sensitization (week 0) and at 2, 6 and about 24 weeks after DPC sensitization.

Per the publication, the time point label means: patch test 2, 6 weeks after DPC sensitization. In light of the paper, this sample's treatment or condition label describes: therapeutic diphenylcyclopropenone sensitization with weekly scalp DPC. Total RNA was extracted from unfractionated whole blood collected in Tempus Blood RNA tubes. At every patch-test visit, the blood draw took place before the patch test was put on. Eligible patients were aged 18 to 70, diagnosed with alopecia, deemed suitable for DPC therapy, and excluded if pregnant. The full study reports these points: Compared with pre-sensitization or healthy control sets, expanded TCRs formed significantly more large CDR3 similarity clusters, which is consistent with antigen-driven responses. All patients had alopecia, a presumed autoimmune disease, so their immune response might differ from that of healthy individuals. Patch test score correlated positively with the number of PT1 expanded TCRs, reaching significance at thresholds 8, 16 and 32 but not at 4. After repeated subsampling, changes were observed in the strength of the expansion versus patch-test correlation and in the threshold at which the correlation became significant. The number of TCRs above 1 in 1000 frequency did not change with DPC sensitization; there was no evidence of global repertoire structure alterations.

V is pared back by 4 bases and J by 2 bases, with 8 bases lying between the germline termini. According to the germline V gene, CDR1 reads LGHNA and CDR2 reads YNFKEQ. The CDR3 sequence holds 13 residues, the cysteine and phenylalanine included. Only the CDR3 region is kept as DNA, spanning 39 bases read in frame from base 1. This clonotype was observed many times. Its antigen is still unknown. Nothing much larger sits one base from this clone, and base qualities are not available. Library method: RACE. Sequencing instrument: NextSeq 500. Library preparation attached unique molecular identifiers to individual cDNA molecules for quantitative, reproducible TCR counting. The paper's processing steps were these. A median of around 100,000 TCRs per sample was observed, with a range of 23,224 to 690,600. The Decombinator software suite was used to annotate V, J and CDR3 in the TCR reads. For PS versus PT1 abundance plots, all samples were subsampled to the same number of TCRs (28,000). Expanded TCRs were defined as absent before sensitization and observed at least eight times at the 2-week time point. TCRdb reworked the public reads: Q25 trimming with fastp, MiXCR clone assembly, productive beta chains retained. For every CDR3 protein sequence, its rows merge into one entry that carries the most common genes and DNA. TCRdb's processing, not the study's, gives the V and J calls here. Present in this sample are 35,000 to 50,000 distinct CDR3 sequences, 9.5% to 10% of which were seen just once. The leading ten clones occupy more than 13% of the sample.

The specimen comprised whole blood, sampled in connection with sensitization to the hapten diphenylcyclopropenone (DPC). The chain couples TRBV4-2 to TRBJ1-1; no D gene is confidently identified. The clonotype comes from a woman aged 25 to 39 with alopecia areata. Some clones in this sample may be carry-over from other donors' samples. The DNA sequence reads TGTGCCAGCAGCCCCGGGGAAAACACTGAAGCTTTCTTT. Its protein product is CASSPGENTEAFF.